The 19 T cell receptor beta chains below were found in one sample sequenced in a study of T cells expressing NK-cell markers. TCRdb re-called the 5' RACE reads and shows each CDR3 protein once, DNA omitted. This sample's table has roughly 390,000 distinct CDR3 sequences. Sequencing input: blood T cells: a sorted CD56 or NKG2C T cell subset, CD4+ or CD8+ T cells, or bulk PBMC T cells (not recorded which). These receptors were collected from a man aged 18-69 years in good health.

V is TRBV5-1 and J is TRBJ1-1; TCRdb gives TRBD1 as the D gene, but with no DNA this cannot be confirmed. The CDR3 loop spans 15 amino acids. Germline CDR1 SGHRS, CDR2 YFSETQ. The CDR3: CASSLGQGAWTEAFF.

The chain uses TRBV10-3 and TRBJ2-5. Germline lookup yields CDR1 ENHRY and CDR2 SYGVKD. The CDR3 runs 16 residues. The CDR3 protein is CAISESVATYQETQYF.

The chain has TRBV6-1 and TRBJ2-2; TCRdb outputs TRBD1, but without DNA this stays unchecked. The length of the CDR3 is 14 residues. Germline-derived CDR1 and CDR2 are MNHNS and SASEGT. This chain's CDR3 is CASRDQGNTGELFF.

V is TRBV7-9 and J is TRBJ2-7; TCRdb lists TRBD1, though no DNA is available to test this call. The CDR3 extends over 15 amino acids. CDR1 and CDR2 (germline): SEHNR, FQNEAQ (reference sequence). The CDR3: CASSLPRTGGYEQYF.

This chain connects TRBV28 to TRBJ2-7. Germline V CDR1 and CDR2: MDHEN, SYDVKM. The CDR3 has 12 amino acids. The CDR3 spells CASSLGQYEQYF.

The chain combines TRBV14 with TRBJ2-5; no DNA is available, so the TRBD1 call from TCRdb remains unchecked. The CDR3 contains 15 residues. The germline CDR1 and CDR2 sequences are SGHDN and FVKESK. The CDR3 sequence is CASSQEWGRGETQYF.

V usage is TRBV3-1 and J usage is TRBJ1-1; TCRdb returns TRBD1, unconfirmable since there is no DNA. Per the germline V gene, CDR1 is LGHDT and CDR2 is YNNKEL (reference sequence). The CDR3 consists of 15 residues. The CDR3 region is CASSPRTALNTEAFF. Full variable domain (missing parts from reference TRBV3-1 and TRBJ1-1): DTAVSQTPKYLVTQMGNDKSIKCEQNLGHDTMYWYKQDSKKFLKIMFSYNNKELIINETVPNRFSPKSPDKAHLNLHINSLELGDSAVYFCASSPRTALNTEAFFGQGTRLTVV.

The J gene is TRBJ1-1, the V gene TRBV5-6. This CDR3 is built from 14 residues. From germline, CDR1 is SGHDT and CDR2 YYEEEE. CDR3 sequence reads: CASSLGGRRSEAFF.

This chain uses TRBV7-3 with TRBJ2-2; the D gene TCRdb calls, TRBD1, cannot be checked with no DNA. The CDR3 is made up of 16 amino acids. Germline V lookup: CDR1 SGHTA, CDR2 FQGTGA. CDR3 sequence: CASSLLGGTNTGELFF.

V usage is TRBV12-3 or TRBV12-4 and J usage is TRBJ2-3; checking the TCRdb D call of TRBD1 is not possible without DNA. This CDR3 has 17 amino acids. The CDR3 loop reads CASSFMPLRDPDGTQYF.

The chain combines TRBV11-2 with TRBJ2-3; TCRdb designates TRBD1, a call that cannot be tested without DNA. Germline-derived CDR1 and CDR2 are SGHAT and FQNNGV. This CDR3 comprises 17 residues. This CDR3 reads CASSLFVVGGVSDTQYF.

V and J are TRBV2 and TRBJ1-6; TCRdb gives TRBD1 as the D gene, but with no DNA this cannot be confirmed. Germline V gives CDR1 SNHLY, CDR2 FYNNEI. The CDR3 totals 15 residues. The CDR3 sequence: CASTEASGVNSPLHF. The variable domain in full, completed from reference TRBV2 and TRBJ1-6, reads EPEVTQTPSHQVTQMGQEVILRCVPISNHLYFYWYRQILGQKVEFLVSFYNNEISEKSEIFDDQFSVERPDGSNFTLKIRSTKLEDSAMYFCASTEASGVNSPLHFGNGTRLTVT.

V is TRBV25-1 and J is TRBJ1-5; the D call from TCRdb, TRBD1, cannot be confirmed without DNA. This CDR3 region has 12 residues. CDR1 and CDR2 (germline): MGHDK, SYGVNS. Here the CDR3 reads CASRIEGGPQHF.

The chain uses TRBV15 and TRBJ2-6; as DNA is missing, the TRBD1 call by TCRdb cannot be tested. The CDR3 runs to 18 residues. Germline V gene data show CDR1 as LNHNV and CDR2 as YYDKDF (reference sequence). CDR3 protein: CATSRTGTGLSGANVLTF.

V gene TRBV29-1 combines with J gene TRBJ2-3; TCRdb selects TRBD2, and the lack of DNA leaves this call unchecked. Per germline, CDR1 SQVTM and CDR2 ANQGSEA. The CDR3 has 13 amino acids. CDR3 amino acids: CSGAGGGTDTQYF.

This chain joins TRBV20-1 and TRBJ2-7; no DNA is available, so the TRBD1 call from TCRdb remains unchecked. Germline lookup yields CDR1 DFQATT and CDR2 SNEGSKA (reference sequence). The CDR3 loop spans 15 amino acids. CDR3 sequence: CSASLSGTGAYEQYF.

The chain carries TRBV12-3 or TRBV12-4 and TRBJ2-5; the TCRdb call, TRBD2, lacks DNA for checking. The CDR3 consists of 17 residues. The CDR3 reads CASSLIQAAGLKETQYF.

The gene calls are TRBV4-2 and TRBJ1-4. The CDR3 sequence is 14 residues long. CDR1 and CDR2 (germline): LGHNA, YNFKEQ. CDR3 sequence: CASSQGNVDEKLFF.

This CDR3 reads CASSLGAGSSYNEQFF. This chain connects TRBV11-3 to TRBJ2-1. Germline CDR1 is SGHNT and CDR2 is YENEEA. The CDR3 has 16 amino acids.